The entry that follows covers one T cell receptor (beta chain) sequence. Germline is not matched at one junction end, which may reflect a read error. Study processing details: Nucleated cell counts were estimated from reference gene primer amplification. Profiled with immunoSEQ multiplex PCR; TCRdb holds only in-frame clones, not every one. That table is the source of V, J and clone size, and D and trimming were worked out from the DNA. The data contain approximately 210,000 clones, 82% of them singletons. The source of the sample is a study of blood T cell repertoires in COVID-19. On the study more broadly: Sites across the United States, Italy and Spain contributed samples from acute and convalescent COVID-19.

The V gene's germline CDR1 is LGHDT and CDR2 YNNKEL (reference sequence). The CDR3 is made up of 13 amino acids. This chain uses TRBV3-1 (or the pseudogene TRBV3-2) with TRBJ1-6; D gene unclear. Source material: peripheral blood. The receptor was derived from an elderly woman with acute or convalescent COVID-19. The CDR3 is CASSQALTSPPHF. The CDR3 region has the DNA TGTGCCAGCAGCCAAGCCCTCACTTCACCCCCCCACTTT.